The source of this TCR beta chain is a study of T cells after yellow fever vaccination (dated by TCRdb to about 2019). With regard to the full study: Using CD3, CD45RA, CCR7 and CD95 staining, memory subsets (EM, EMRA, CM and Tscm) were sorted on a BD FACS Aria III. The SMART-Seq v4 Ultra Low Input RNA kit was used to prepare libraries from fractions with low cell numbers. To follow T-cell clones before and after both primary and booster YFV17D yellow fever vaccination, bulk TCR alpha and beta repertoires underwent longitudinal sequencing. Two healthy male donors, one aged 18 to 30 and one aged 30 to 39 years, were included in the cohort. Blood was drawn at multiple timepoints before and after primary and secondary immunization, with bulk PBMC replicates and cell subsets isolated. Memory subsets were sorted on days 0, 15 and 45 and at 18 months following primary vaccination, and on days 0, 15 and 45 following the 30-year booster. Points the paper makes about the study in general: In the sorted memory subsets on day 0, nearly all vaccine-responding clonotypes were below the level of detection. Because only a couple of donors were included in the study, the extent to which the findings can be generalized is limited. After the booster, most of the clones that had expanded following primary vaccination were detected again (almost 98% of CD4 and roughly 88% of CD8), which suggests that memory was broadly maintained. FACS-sorted repertoires could contain abundant contaminating clonotypes from the bulk population, so computational filtering was required. A small fraction of clonotypes showed up in both the CD4 and CD8 compartments, probably as a result of convergent recombination. The secondary T-cell response was found to be weaker but faster than the primary response, with a peak reached on day 5 rather than on day 15.

V lost 7 bases and J lost 7 bases; the stretch between them is 11 bases long. Measured from the cysteine to the phenylalanine, the CDR3 is 13 residues long. This entry keeps only the CDR3 DNA: 39 bases, framed from base 1. The germline V gene specifies SGHTA as CDR1 and FQGNSA as CDR2. The meaning of the sample's treatment or condition label: live attenuated yellow fever vaccine strain. A standard Ficoll-Paque protocol was used to isolate PBMCs from peripheral blood. For sorted memory subsets, RNA extraction was done with the RNeasy Micro Kit. Ten or more counts support this clonotype. The sample holds no much larger clone one base away, and base qualities are not on file. Sequencing was carried out with an Illumina NovaSeq 6000. TCR cDNA was synthesized by 5'RACE template switching, through which a universal primer site and unique molecular identifiers were introduced. Priming of cDNA synthesis was performed from both the TCR alpha and TCR beta constant segments. Library amplification involved two PCR steps, and the second step added sample barcodes and sequencing adapters. Sequencing of libraries was performed on Illumina HiSeq 2500 (2x100 bp) or NovaSeq (2x150 bp). Concerning the study's data processing: MIGEC handled demultiplexing of reads and collapsing into UMI consensus sequences, while MiXCR performed V(D)J alignment. Vaccine-responding clonotypes were identified with edgeR using replicate PBMC samples, with FDR below 0.01 and a log2 fold change above 5 up to day 15 being required. Each bulk clonotype received a CD4 or CD8 identity based on whether the sequenced CD4 or CD8 repertoire contained that clonotype at higher abundance. To estimate how each clone was distributed across memory phenotypes, clonotype frequencies in memory subsets were weighted by FACS-sorted cell numbers. TCRdb handled the public reads itself, with Q25 trimming in fastp and clone calling in MiXCR, and kept productive beta chains. For every CDR3 protein sequence, its rows merge into one entry that carries the most common genes and DNA. TCRdb assigned the V and J calls; the authors' analysis was not used. The sample yields about 26,000 distinct CDR3 sequences; 4% to 5% were counted once. The leading ten clones occupy 30% to 45% of the sample.

The chain is encoded by TRBV7-2 joined to TRBJ1-6; the D gene cannot be resolved reliably. The sequencing here drew on PBMCs, either bulk or a sorted T-cell subset (CD4+, CD8+, memory, or dextramer-sorted; not recorded which), taken on the day of the yellow fever booster vaccination. The TCR sequence derives from a man aged 18 to 29 who received the YFV17D yellow fever vaccine. The DNA sequence is as follows: TGTGCCAGCACCCTAGACGGAAATTCACCCCTCCACTTT. The encoded protein is CASTLDGNSPLHF.